This T cell receptor (beta chain) was sequenced for a study of cytomegalovirus exposure and HLA in healthy donors. Remarks on this clone: Its target is not known.

The study, taken as a whole, reports: In terms of immune exposure information, only CMV serostatus was available. Highly shared sequence variants in one cluster were likely a sequencing artifact. The later analysis indicated that the majority of CMV-associated TCR beta chains appeared HLA-restricted.

In the PCR, 60 Vbeta and 13 Jbeta primers were used. Measured with immunoSEQ multiplex PCR; TCRdb has only the in-frame clones, and not every one. Of around 90,000 clones in the sample, roughly 80% were seen once. The sequenced material came from PBMCs. This TCR came from a man aged 30-40 years in good health and CMV-seronegative.

The CDR3 DNA reads as TGTGCCAGCATACGCAGAGGGCTGAACACTGAAGCTTTCTTT. Its translation: CASIRRGLNTEAFF. This chain uses TRBV6-5 with TRBJ1-1; no definite D call. The CDR3 is made up of 14 amino acids. V lost 7 bases and J 0 bases, leaving 12 bases between the germline ends. The germline V gene encodes CDR1 MNHEY and CDR2 SVGAGI.